Listed below are T cell receptor beta chains from one sample, sequenced in a study of OX40 agonist ivuxolimab in advanced cancers. Assay used: immunoSEQ multiplex PCR; TCRdb lists only in-frame clones, some missing. The table shows 60,000 to 75,000 clones, with 84% occurring only once. The sequences come from CD4+ or CD8+ T cells sorted from blood, collected in a trial of the OX40 agonist ivuxolimab. All receptors derive from an adult with an advanced solid tumor such as melanoma, head and neck, liver or kidney cancer. Both conserved end residues are part of each CDR3. The D gene is left open where the match is weak. Size tells how often a clone was seen (once, few, many) or the class of an expanded clone, and some rows leave it out.

d_call	v_call	clone_size	j_call	cdr3_aa	cdr3_nt
TRBD1	TRBV6-1	once	TRBJ2-7	CASRDRAYEQYF	TGTGCCAGCAGGGACAGGGCCTACGAGCAGTACTTC
TRBD1	TRBV7-3	NA	TRBJ1-2	CASSALGQGHGYTF	TGTGCCAGCAGCGCCCTCGGACAGGGCCATGGCTACACCTTC
TRBD1	TRBV5-1	NA	TRBJ1-5	CASSWDSQDQPQHF	TGCGCCAGCAGCTGGGACAGTCAAGATCAGCCCCAGCATTTT
NA	TRBV2	NA	TRBJ1-2	CASSESGGGYTF	TGTGCCAGCAGTGAATCCGGCGGTGGCTACACCTTC
TRBD2	TRBV6-4	NA	TRBJ2-3	CASSGGLAGLTDTQYF	TGTGCCAGCAGTGGGGGACTAGCGGGTCTCACAGATACGCAGTATTTT
NA	TRBV6-6	NA	TRBJ1-1	CASSYGSTEAFF	TGTGCCAGCAGTTACGGGTCCACTGAAGCTTTCTTT
NA	TRBV9	NA	TRBJ1-5	CASSVGQKNQPQHF	TGTGCCAGCAGCGTGGGGCAGAAAAATCAGCCCCAGCATTTT
NA	TRBV20-1	NA	TRBJ1-4	CSALADEKLFF	TGCAGTGCTCTCGCAGATGAAAAACTGTTTTTT
NA	TRBV15	NA	TRBJ2-5	CATSRDAPIGRTQYF	TGTGCCACCAGCAGAGATGCCCCTATTGGAAGGACCCAGTACTTC
NA	TRBV5-1	NA	TRBJ2-5	CASSLGGQGFQETQYF	TGCGCCAGCAGCCTCGGGGGCCAGGGCTTCCAAGAGACCCAGTACTTC
TRBD2	TRBV11-2	NA	TRBJ2-1	CASSTLAGGLNEQFF	TGTGCCAGCAGCACACTAGCGGGGGGGCTCAATGAGCAGTTCTTC
NA	TRBV2	NA	TRBJ2-2	CASSDDYGNTGELFF	TGTGCCAGCAGTGACGATTATGGGAACACCGGGGAGCTGTTTTTT
TRBD1	TRBV28	NA	TRBJ2-7	CASSSIPGTGGPYEQYF	TGTGCCAGCAGTTCAATCCCCGGGACAGGGGGGCCCTACGAGCAGTACTTC
NA	TRBV30	once	TRBJ2-1	CAWSSGSSYNEQFF	TGTGCCTGGAGTAGCGGTAGCTCCTACAATGAGCAGTTCTTC
NA	TRBV19	NA	TRBJ2-1	CASSIFGTYNEQFF	TGTGCCAGTAGTATCTTTGGGACTTACAATGAGCAGTTCTTC
TRBD2	TRBV15	NA	TRBJ2-5	CATSRVLAGETQYF	TGTGCCACCAGCAGAGTCTTAGCGGGAGAGACCCAGTACTTC
NA	TRBV6-1	NA	TRBJ1-1	CASNRWGNTEAFF	TGTGCCAGCAATCGCTGGGGCAACACTGAAGCTTTCTTT
TRBD1	TRBV13	NA	TRBJ1-2	CASSLGQGGYGYTF	TGTGCCAGCAGCTTGGGACAGGGGGGCTATGGCTACACCTTC
NA	TRBV15	NA	TRBJ2-3	CATITEVRVTDTQYF	TGTGCCACCATTACGGAGGTCAGGGTCACAGATACGCAGTATTTT
NA	TRBV19	NA	TRBJ2-5	CASSIVAEETQYF	TGTGCCAGTAGTATAGTAGCGGAAGAGACCCAGTACTTC
TRBD1	TRBV5-1	NA	TRBJ1-1	CASLQGAGNTEAFF	TGCGCCAGCCTACAGGGGGCCGGGAACACTGAAGCTTTCTTT
NA	TRBV7-9	NA	TRBJ1-6	CASSWSPSSYNSPLHF	TGTGCCAGCAGCTGGTCCCCGAGCTCCTATAATTCACCCCTCCACTTT
NA	TRBV7-9	NA	TRBJ1-1	CASSLSLGQQMNTEAFF	TGTGCCAGCAGCTTAAGCCTCGGACAGCAAATGAACACTGAAGCTTTCTTT
NA	TRBV7-9	NA	TRBJ2-1	CASSPDWDEQFF	TGTGCCAGCAGCCCAGACTGGGATGAGCAGTTCTTC
NA	TRBV5-1	NA	TRBJ2-7	CASTSGFSYEQYF	TGCGCCAGCACCTCAGGGTTCTCCTACGAGCAGTACTTC
NA	TRBV5-6	NA	TRBJ2-5	CASSPPARVWAQYF	TGTGCCAGCAGCCCCCCGGCCCGAGTCTGGGCCCAGTACTTC
TRBD1	TRBV28	NA	TRBJ1-1	CATQGAMNTEAFF	TGTGCCACCCAGGGGGCGATGAACACTGAAGCTTTCTTT
TRBD1	TRBV11-3	few	TRBJ2-7	CASSSNEGQVDPYEQYF	TGTGCCAGCAGCTCAAATGAGGGACAGGTGGATCCCTACGAGCAGTACTTC
NA	TRBV7-2	once	TRBJ1-3	CASSSTGGTTGNTIYF	TGTGCCAGCAGCTCGACTGGCGGCACGACTGGAAACACCATATATTTT
NA	TRBV7-2	NA	TRBJ2-7	CASSLRQNSYEQYF	TGTGCCAGCAGCTTAAGGCAGAACTCCTACGAGCAGTACTTC
TRBD1	TRBV7-9	NA	TRBJ2-3	CASSRPGQPIDTQYF	TGTGCCAGCAGCCGACCGGGACAGCCCATAGATACGCAGTATTTT
TRBD1	TRBV7-3	NA	TRBJ1-1	CASSPGTANTEAFF	TGTGCCAGCAGCCCCGGGACAGCGAACACTGAAGCTTTCTTT
TRBD2	TRBV6-5	NA	TRBJ2-7	CASRSSGTSYEQYF	TGTGCCAGCAGGTCTAGCGGGACGAGCTACGAGCAGTACTTC
NA	TRBV30	NA	TRBJ1-2	CAWSVPQQYGYTF	TGTGCCTGGAGTGTACCCCAACAGTATGGCTACACCTTC
NA	TRBV30	NA	TRBJ1-1	CARVGKGTEAFF	TGTGCCAGGGTGGGGAAGGGCACTGAAGCTTTCTTT
TRBD1	TRBV5-1	once	TRBJ2-3	CASSLGLQGYADTQYF	TGCGCCAGCAGCTTGGGGCTACAGGGGTACGCAGATACGCAGTATTTT
TRBD2	TRBV7-2	NA	TRBJ2-5	CASSSRRGGQETQYF	TGTGCCAGCAGCTCGAGACGGGGGGGCCAAGAGACCCAGTACTTC
NA	TRBV18	NA	TRBJ2-7	CASSPVVRVIYEQYF	TGTGCCAGCTCACCAGTGGTCAGAGTCATATACGAGCAGTACTTC
NA	TRBV7-2	NA	TRBJ1-5	CASSLRAVRVDSNQPQHF	TGTGCCAGCAGCCTTCGGGCGGTCAGGGTCGATAGCAATCAGCCCCAGCATTTT
NA	TRBV7-3	few	TRBJ1-1	CASSLIGRTEAFF	TGTGCCAGCAGCTTAATAGGGAGGACTGAAGCTTTCTTT
NA	TRBV11-3	NA	TRBJ1-1	CASSITLGAGTEAFF	TGTGCCAGCAGCATTACCCTCGGGGCCGGCACTGAAGCTTTCTTT
TRBD2	TRBV7-3	NA	TRBJ2-2	CASSGTSGNTGELFF	TGTGCCAGCAGCGGGACTAGCGGGAACACCGGGGAGCTGTTTTTT